Shown below are 15 T cell receptor beta chains from a single sample sequenced in a study of blood T cell repertoires in COVID-19. The method was immunoSEQ multiplex PCR; TCRdb's version includes in-frame clones alone and lacks a portion of them. The sample records roughly 32,000 clones, approximately 93% being singletons. Input material: peripheral blood. The source of these receptors is a male donor with active COVID-19.

V usage is TRBV7-3 and J usage is TRBJ2-6; 9 bases align to TRBD1. With V trimmed by 3 bases and J by 7 bases, 4 bases remained unmatched. The CDR3 runs to 15 residues. Germline CDR1 is SGHTA and CDR2 is FQGTGA. The CDR3 DNA is TGTGCCAGCAGCTTCGGGACAGGGAAAGCCAACGTCCTGACTTTC. Protein sequence: CASSFGTGKANVLTF. The complete variable domain, with remaining parts taken from reference TRBV7-3 and TRBJ2-6, reads GAGVSQTPSNKVTEKGKYVELRCDPISGHTALYWYRQSLGQGPEFLIYFQGTGAADDSGLPNDRFFAVRPEGSVSTLKIQRTERGDSAVYLCASSFGTGKANVLTFGAGSRLTVL.

V is TRBV6-2 or TRBV6-3 and J is TRBJ1-1, with D possibly matching TRBD1 (5 bases). From germline, CDR1 is MNHEY and CDR2 SVGEGT. V shed 2 bases and J shed 1 base, with 11 bases lying between them. The CDR3 totals 15 residues. The CDR3 DNA reads as TGTGCCAGCAGTTACCCTATAGGACAGAACACTGAAGCTTTCTTT. Translated: CASSYPIGQNTEAFF.

The rearrangement uses TRBV6-6 and TRBJ1-2, with 7 bases identical to TRBD1. The CDR3 is 15 residues long. CDR1 and CDR2 (germline): MNHNY, SVGAGI (reference sequence). Trimming removed 2 bases from V and 1 base from J; junction bases left unmatched: 4. CDR3 sequence (DNA): TGTGCCAGCAGTTACCGGGACAGAAGTAACTATGGCTACACCTTC. Translation gives CASSYRDRSNYGYTF.

This chain joins TRBV7-9 and TRBJ1-1; the match to TRBD1 covers 8 bases. Germline-derived CDR1 and CDR2 are SEHNR and FQNEAQ (reference sequence). The length of the CDR3 is 15 residues. Unmatched junction bases numbered 5, after V lost 5 bases and J lost 0 bases. This CDR3 is CASSRRDRLNTEAFF. The CDR3 DNA reads as TGTGCCAGCAGCCGACGGGACAGGCTGAACACTGAAGCTTTCTTT.

The chain uses TRBV2 and TRBJ1-3; 12 bases agree with TRBD1. This CDR3 contains 19 residues. J was trimmed by 2 bases and V by 5 bases; bases with no gene match: 13. Per germline, CDR1 SNHLY and CDR2 FYNNEI. CDR3 nucleotide sequence: TGTGCCAGCAGTCGAAGCAGAGGGACAGGGGGCAGGACTGGAAACACCATATATTTT. As protein: CASSRSRGTGGRTGNTIYF.

This clone was seen once. The J gene is TRBJ1-2, the V gene TRBV7-2; 9 nucleotides agree with TRBD1. Trimming took 1 base from V and 5 from J; bases not matched to a gene: 8. The germline gives CDR1 SGHTA, CDR2 FQGNSA. CDR3 size: 16 residues. The CDR3 nucleotides are TGTGCCAGCAGCTTAGGATCGACAGGGGGTAATTATGGCTACACCTTC. Its translation: CASSLGSTGGNYGYTF.

Comments on this clone: Germline and junction disagree at one end, which may indicate a read error. The chain employs TRBV5-1 and TRBJ2-1; the D gene is possibly TRBD2 (6 bases). CDR3 length: 15 amino acids. Per germline, CDR1 SGHRS and CDR2 YFSETQ. The CDR3 protein is CASSLVAGSYNEQFF. The DNA of the CDR3 is TGCGCCAGCAGTTTGGTGGCGGGGAGCTACAATGAGCAGTTCTTC.

The chain couples TRBV9 to TRBJ1-3; D is perhaps TRBD1 (6 bases). Germline lookup yields CDR1 SGDLS and CDR2 YYNGEE. CDR3 length: 15 amino acids. Trimming removed 3 bases from V and 2 bases from J, with 12 bases in between. CDR3 nucleotide sequence: TGTGCCAGCAGCGCAACCTCAGGGGCTGGAAACACCATATATTTT. Amino acid sequence: CASSATSGAGNTIYF.

This clone has a single count. The chain links TRBV29-1 to TRBJ2-3; TRBD1 agrees at 7 bases. Germline V gene data show CDR1 as SQVTM and CDR2 as ANQGSEA. V lost 4 bases, J lost 1 base, and 5 bases stayed unmatched. The CDR3 length is 14 residues. The CDR3 DNA reads as TGCAGCGTTGCGACAGGGTGGGGCACAGATACGCAGTATTTT. It specifies CSVATGWGTDTQYF.

V is TRBV3-1 (or the pseudogene TRBV3-2) and J is TRBJ1-2; 7 nucleotides match TRBD1. V shed 1 base, J shed 7 bases, and the junction held 12 bases outside the gene matches. The germline CDR1 and CDR2 sequences are LGHDT and YNNKEL (reference sequence). CDR3 length equals 16 residues. The DNA for the CDR3 is TGTGCCAGCAGCCAAGGAGTACAGGGGCCGAGAGCTGGCTACACCTTC. Its protein is CASSQGVQGPRAGYTF.

The rearrangement links TRBV5-6 to TRBJ1-2; D is undetermined. Germline CDR1 is SGHDT and CDR2 is YYEEEE. Trimming pared 2 bases from V and 7 bases from J, leaving 6 bases between. The CDR3 totals 11 residues. CDR3 protein: CASSFRSGYTF. CDR3 nucleotide sequence: TGTGCCAGCAGCTTCAGATCTGGCTACACCTTC.

This rearrangement joins TRBV7-9 to TRBJ2-6, with 7 nucleotides matching TRBD1. The CDR3 loop spans 18 amino acids. The V segment lost 2 bases and the J segment 0 bases; nucleotides outside the gene matches: 7. Germline CDR1 SEHNR, CDR2 FQNEAQ (reference sequence). CDR3 sequence (DNA): TGTGCCAGCAGCTTAATTGGGACAGTGGGCTCTGGGGCCAACGTCCTGACTTTC. It specifies CASSLIGTVGSGANVLTF.

A few counts support this clone. V and J are TRBV5-6 and TRBJ1-2; possible D gene TRBD1, 5 bases. With 0 bases removed from V and 6 bases from J, the gap between germline ends came to 9 bases. The CDR3 sequence is 13 residues long. The germline V gene has CDR1 SGHDT and CDR2 YYEEEE. The DNA for the CDR3 is TGTGCCAGCAGCTTGGCTTCAGGGAATGGCTACACCTTC. Translating gives CASSLASGNGYTF.

This chain connects TRBV5-6 to TRBJ2-1, with 7 nucleotides matching TRBD1. The V gene's germline CDR1 is SGHDT and CDR2 YYEEEE. Unmatched junction bases numbered 6, after V lost 4 bases and J lost 5 bases. The CDR3 consists of 14 residues. The CDR3 DNA reads TGTGCCAGCAGCGCCGGGACAGCGAACAATGAGCAGTTCTTC. Protein product: CASSAGTANNEQFF.

V and J are TRBV6-2 or TRBV6-3 and TRBJ1-3, with TRBD1 as a possible D gene (6 bases). Trimming removed 6 bases at V and 4 bases at J, with 10 bases between. The CDR3 has 13 amino acids. Germline assignment: CDR1 MNHEY and CDR2 SVGEGT. CDR3 sequence (DNA): TGTGCCAGCAGCCGGGGACAAGGAAACACCATATATTTT. Protein: CASSRGQGNTIYF.